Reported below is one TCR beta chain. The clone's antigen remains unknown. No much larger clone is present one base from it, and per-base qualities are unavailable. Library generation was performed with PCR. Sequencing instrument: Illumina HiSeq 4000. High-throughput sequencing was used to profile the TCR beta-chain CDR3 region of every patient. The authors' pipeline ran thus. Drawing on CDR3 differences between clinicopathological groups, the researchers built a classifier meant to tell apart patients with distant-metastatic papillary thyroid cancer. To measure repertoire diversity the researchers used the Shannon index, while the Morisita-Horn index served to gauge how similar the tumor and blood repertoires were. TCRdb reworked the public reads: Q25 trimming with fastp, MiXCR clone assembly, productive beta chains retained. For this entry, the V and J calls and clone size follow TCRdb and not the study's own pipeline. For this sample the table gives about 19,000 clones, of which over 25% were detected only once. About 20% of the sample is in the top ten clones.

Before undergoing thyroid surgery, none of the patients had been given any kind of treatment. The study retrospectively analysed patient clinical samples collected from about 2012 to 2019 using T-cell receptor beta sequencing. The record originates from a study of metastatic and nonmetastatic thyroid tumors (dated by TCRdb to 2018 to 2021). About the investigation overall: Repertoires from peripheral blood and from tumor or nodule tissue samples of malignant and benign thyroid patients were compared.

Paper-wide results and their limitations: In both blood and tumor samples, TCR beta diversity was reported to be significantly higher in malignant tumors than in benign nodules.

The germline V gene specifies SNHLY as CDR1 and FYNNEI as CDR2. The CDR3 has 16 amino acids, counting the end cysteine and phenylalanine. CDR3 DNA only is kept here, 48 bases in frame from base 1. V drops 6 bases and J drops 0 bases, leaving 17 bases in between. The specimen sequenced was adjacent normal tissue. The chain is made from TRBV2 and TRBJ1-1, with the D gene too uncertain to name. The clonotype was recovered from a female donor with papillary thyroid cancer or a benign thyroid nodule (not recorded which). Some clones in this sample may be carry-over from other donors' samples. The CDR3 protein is CASRTTEGLLNTEAFF. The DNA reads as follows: TGTGCCAGCAGGACCACAGAGGGTCTGCTGAACACTGAAGCTTTCTTT.